The clone carrying this T cell receptor beta chain was observed a few times. Its antigen is not identified. Constant-segment primers served in 5'RACE that generated TCR alpha and TCR beta cDNA libraries bearing sample barcodes and UMIs. TCRdb passed the 5' RACE reads through MiXCR, listing each CDR3 protein once. The sample has almost 350,000 distinct CDR3 sequences, around a fifth seen once. These data come from a study of T-cell memory formation after mild COVID-19. In the study overall: TCR clusters mostly belonged to single donors. Study observations and caveats: Day 15 to 85 contracting clones showed balanced CD4/CD8; day 15 to 37 expanders favored CD4+. Pre-infection memory carried some responding clones, suggesting that cross-reactive memory joined.

The receptor comes from a man between 18 and 35 years old who had mild COVID-19 (a few samples of this study predate the infection). Cell type and time point are not known. The source material was PBMCs or a T cell subset sorted from them (not recorded which).

The CDR3 protein is CATSDTPGGDTQYF. CDR3 nucleotide sequence: TGTGCCACCAGTGATACCCCGGGCGGGGATACGCAGTATTTT. The gene calls are TRBV24-1 and TRBJ2-3; a possible D gene is TRBD2 (5 bases). The CDR3 has 14 residues. CDR1 is KGHDR, CDR2 SFDVKD, per germline. V was clipped by 3 bases and J by 6 bases, with 12 bases between them.